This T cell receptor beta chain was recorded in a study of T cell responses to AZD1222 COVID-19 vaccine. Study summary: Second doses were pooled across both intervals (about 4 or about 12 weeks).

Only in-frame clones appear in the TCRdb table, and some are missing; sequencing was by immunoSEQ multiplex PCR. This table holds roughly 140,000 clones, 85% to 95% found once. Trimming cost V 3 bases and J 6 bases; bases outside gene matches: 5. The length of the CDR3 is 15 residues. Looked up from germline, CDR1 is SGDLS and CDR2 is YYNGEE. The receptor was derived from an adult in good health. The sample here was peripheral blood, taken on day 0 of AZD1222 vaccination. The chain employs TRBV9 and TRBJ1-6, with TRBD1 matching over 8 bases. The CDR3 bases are TGTGCCAGCAGCGGGAGACAGGGGTCTAATTCACCCCTCCACTTT. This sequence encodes CASSGRQGSNSPLHF.